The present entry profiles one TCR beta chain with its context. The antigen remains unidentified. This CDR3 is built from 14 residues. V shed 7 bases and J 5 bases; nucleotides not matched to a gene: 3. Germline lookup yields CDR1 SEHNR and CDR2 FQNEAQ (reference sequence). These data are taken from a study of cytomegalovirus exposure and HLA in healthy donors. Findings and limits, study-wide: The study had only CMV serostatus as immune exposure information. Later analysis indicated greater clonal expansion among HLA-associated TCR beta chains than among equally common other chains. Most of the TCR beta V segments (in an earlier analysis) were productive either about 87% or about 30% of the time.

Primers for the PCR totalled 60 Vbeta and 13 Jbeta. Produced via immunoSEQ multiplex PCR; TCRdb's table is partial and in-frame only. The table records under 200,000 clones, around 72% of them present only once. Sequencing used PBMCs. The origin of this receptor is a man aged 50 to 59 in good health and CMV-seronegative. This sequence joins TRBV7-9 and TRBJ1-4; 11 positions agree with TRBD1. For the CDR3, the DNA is TGTGCCAGCATCGGGACAGGGGGGAATGAAAAACTGTTTTTT. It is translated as CASIGTGGNEKLFF.